The rows below give T cell receptor beta chains drawn from one sample of a study of T cell responses to AZD1222 COVID-19 vaccine. Generated by immunoSEQ multiplex PCR, the TCRdb table keeps only in-frame clones and is missing some. The sample lists approximately 150,000 clones; 85% to 90% were seen once. Sequenced here: peripheral blood, sampled 28 days after the second AZD1222 dose. The receptors stem from an adult who received the AZD1222 COVID-19 vaccine. Both conserved end residues are part of each CDR3. The D gene is left open where the match is weak. Some rows have no size entry. The others give once, few or many, or a class for an expanded clone.

V gene: TRBV30; clone size: .; D gene: TRBD1; J gene: TRBJ1-6; CDR3 DNA: TGTGCCTGGAGTGTACGAAGCGGACAGGGGAATTCACCCCTCCACTTT; CDR3 protein: CAWSVRSGQGNSPLHF
V gene: TRBV6-1; clone size: .; D gene: TRBD1; J gene: TRBJ1-3; CDR3 DNA: TGTGCCAGCAGTGAAAGTACAGGGGTCACCATATATTTT; CDR3 protein: CASSESTGVTIYF
V gene: TRBV19; clone size: .; D gene: .; J gene: TRBJ2-5; CDR3 DNA: TGTGCCAGTAGTATGTACAGGAGAGAGACCCAGTACTTC; CDR3 protein: CASSMYRRETQYF
V gene: TRBV7-2; clone size: .; D gene: .; J gene: TRBJ2-3; CDR3 DNA: TGTGCCAGCAGCTTAGCCCTCGGACAAATTAGGAATACGCAGTATTTT; CDR3 protein: CASSLALGQIRNTQYF
V gene: TRBV7-9; clone size: .; D gene: TRBD1; J gene: TRBJ1-1; CDR3 DNA: TGTGCCAGCAGCACGGGGGAGGGGGCGAACACTGAAGCTTTCTTT; CDR3 protein: CASSTGEGANTEAFF
V gene: TRBV9; clone size: .; D gene: .; J gene: TRBJ2-1; CDR3 DNA: TGTGCCAGCAGCTCCAGGGGGGCGGGAGACTTTAGGCAGTTCTTC; CDR3 protein: CASSSRGAGDFRQFF
V gene: TRBV5-1; clone size: .; D gene: .; J gene: TRBJ2-7; CDR3 DNA: TGCGCCAGCAGCTTGGCTCTTGAGCGCGAGCAGTACTTC; CDR3 protein: CASSLALEREQYF
V gene: TRBV6-2/TRBV6-3; clone size: .; D gene: .; J gene: TRBJ1-1; CDR3 DNA: TGTGCCAGCAGTTACCCTACGCTGCGGACAGCGAACACTGAAGCTTTCTTT; CDR3 protein: CASSYPTLRTANTEAFF
V gene: TRBV6-1; clone size: .; D gene: .; J gene: TRBJ2-6; CDR3 DNA: TGTGCCAGCAGTGAAGGGACAACTGGGGCCAACGTCCTGACTTTC; CDR3 protein: CASSEGTTGANVLTF
V gene: TRBV7-2; clone size: .; D gene: .; J gene: TRBJ1-2; CDR3 DNA: TGTGCCAGCACCGCAGCCGGGCCTTCTAACTATGGCTACACCTTC; CDR3 protein: CASTAAGPSNYGYTF
V gene: TRBV5-1; clone size: .; D gene: TRBD1; J gene: TRBJ2-5; CDR3 DNA: TGCGCCAGCGGACAGGGGCCAGGAGAGACCCAGTACTTC; CDR3 protein: CASGQGPGETQYF
V gene: TRBV5-1; clone size: .; D gene: .; J gene: TRBJ1-6; CDR3 DNA: TGCGCCAGCAGCTTGGTGGGGGAAAGGTCACCCCTCCACTTT; CDR3 protein: CASSLVGERSPLHF
V gene: TRBV7-8; clone size: .; D gene: .; J gene: TRBJ2-3; CDR3 DNA: TGTGCCAGCAGCTTACCTCCGGTGAACACAGATACGCAGTATTTT; CDR3 protein: CASSLPPVNTDTQYF
V gene: TRBV10-3; clone size: once; D gene: TRBD1; J gene: TRBJ1-1; CDR3 DNA: TGTGCCATCAGCCCCGGACAGGGGGCGAGCACTGAAGCTTTCTTT; CDR3 protein: CAISPGQGASTEAFF
V gene: TRBV2; clone size: .; D gene: .; J gene: TRBJ1-5; CDR3 DNA: TGTGCCAGCGCAGGTAGCAATCAGCCCCAGCATTTT; CDR3 protein: CASAGSNQPQHF
V gene: TRBV19; clone size: .; D gene: TRBD1; J gene: TRBJ2-5; CDR3 DNA: TGTGCCAGTAGTACCGGGACAGGGATTTGGGAGACCCAGTACTTC; CDR3 protein: CASSTGTGIWETQYF
V gene: TRBV6-4; clone size: .; D gene: TRBD1; J gene: TRBJ2-1; CDR3 DNA: TGTGCCAGCAGTGGGGGACAGGGGCGCAATGAGCAGTTCTTC; CDR3 protein: CASSGGQGRNEQFF
V gene: TRBV2; clone size: .; D gene: .; J gene: TRBJ2-3; CDR3 DNA: TGTGCCAGCAGTGAAGGGCTGGCAGATACGCAGTATTTT; CDR3 protein: CASSEGLADTQYF
V gene: TRBV10-3; clone size: .; D gene: .; J gene: TRBJ2-7; CDR3 DNA: TGTGCCATCAGTGACCAACCTTCCTACGAGCAGTACTTC; CDR3 protein: CAISDQPSYEQYF
V gene: TRBV19; clone size: .; D gene: TRBD2; J gene: TRBJ2-2; CDR3 DNA: TGTGCCAGTAGTATAGTACTAGCGGGGGGGCCGAACACCGGGGAGCTGTTTTTT; CDR3 protein: CASSIVLAGGPNTGELFF
V gene: TRBV15; clone size: .; D gene: .; J gene: TRBJ1-1; CDR3 DNA: TGTGCCACCACCTCTGCCGGGTACACTGAAGCTTTCTTT; CDR3 protein: CATTSAGYTEAFF
V gene: TRBV3-1/TRBV3-2; clone size: once; D gene: .; J gene: TRBJ2-5; CDR3 DNA: TGTGCCAGCAGCCAAGCGAAAGAGACCCAGTACTTC; CDR3 protein: CASSQAKETQYF
V gene: TRBV10-3; clone size: few; D gene: TRBD1; J gene: TRBJ1-2; CDR3 DNA: TGTGCCACCCGGGACAGTAAGGACTATGGCTACACCTTC; CDR3 protein: CATRDSKDYGYTF
V gene: TRBV30; clone size: .; D gene: TRBD1; J gene: TRBJ1-6; CDR3 DNA: TGTGCCTGGTCTCGGGACAGGGAAGGAAATTCACCCCTCCACTTT; CDR3 protein: CAWSRDREGNSPLHF
V gene: TRBV25-1; clone size: .; D gene: TRBD2; J gene: TRBJ2-1; CDR3 DNA: TGTGCCAGCAACCAACTAGCGGGAGGGCTAGGTGAGCAGTTCTTC; CDR3 protein: CASNQLAGGLGEQFF
V gene: TRBV5-1; clone size: .; D gene: TRBD1; J gene: TRBJ2-2; CDR3 DNA: TGCGCCAGCAGCTTACAGGGGAGCCTCACCGGGGAGCTGTTTTTT; CDR3 protein: CASSLQGSLTGELFF
V gene: TRBV15; clone size: .; D gene: TRBD1; J gene: TRBJ1-2; CDR3 DNA: TGTGCCACCAGCAGAGTCCCTCCCGGGACAGCCTATGGCTACACCTTC; CDR3 protein: CATSRVPPGTAYGYTF